This entry describes one T cell receptor beta chain. Its antigen is unknown. Via MiXCR, TCRdb re-called the reads, giving one row per CDR3 protein. Here the sample spans roughly 500,000 distinct CDR3 sequences, 33% being singletons. This sample is drawn from a study of T cell repertoires in cytomegalovirus infection. Looking at the study overall: Matching HLA type and CMV infection were both indicated by public TCR beta signatures. Study-level points and caveats: Dominating the ex vivo response were HLA-C-restricted CMV-specific TCR beta clonotypes. Frequencies of public TCR beta families were cumulated, and this identified carriers of CMV plus the relevant HLA.

The V gene lost 3 bases and the J gene lost 4 bases, with 6 bases spanning the gap. CDR3 size: 13 residues. The germline V gene has CDR1 MNHEY and CDR2 SVGAGI. This chain links TRBV6-5 with TRBJ2-2; D is uncertain. This TCR came from a human donor in good health (CMV status not recorded). Some clones in this sample may be carry-over from other donors' samples. The material sequenced was cultured PBMCs, taken from culture after CMV antigen stimulation. The DNA of the CDR3 is TGTGCCAGCAGTTATGGATTCACCGGGGAGCTGTTTTTT. Amino acids: CASSYGFTGELFF.